These T cell receptor beta chains were read from a single sample in a study of blood T cell repertoires in COVID-19. Using immunoSEQ multiplex PCR, the repertoire was profiled, and TCRdb retains in-frame clones only, with some absent. The sample shows over 200,000 clones, less than 85% of them seen only once. The sequenced sample was PBMCs or T cells enriched from blood (not recorded which). These receptors all come from a man aged 35-49 years who had recovered from COVID-19. Both conserved end residues are part of each CDR3. The D gene is left open where the match is weak. The size entry is marked missing in some rows and otherwise reads once, few, many or a size class.

-	TRBJ2-3	-	TRBV21-1	16	CASSKQRNRCTDTQYF	TGTGCCAGCAGCAAACAGCGGAACCGCTGCACAGATACGCAGTATTTT
TRBD1	TRBJ1-2	once	TRBV19	15	CASSSTYRGGYGYTF	TGTGCCAGTAGTTCGACCTACAGGGGTGGCTATGGCTACACCTTC
-	TRBJ2-1	-	TRBV11-1	16	CASSLPSSWRMNEQFF	TGTGCCAGCAGCTTACCTTCAAGCTGGAGGATGAATGAGCAGTTCTTC
-	TRBJ2-7	once	TRBV30	12	CAWGVLSYEQYF	TGTGCCTGGGGGGTCCTATCCTACGAGCAGTACTTC
-	TRBJ2-5	-	TRBV5-4	14	CASSLGEGGETQYF	TGTGCCAGCAGCTTGGGCGAGGGGGGGGAGACCCAGTACTTC
-	TRBJ1-3	-	TRBV30	18	CAWSLKRGTKSGWNTIYF	TGTGCCTGGAGCCTTAAACGTGGGACAAAGAGTGGTTGGAACACCATATATTTT
TRBD1	TRBJ2-7	few	TRBV30	15	CACSRRGNVVNEQYF	TGTGCCTGCTCCCGCAGGGGGAATGTGGTTAACGAGCAGTACTTC
TRBD1	TRBJ2-6	-	TRBV30	16	CACDRGLASGANVLTF	TGTGCCTGTGACAGGGGGCTCGCATCTGGGGCCAACGTCCTGACTTTC
TRBD1	TRBJ1-4	-	TRBV19	14	CASTTTGVKEKLFF	TGTGCCAGTACTACGACAGGGGTCAAGGAAAAACTGTTTTTT
-	TRBJ1-2	-	TRBV12-3/TRBV12-4	13	CASSLRGLYGYTF	TGTGCCAGCAGTTTACGGGGACTCTATGGCTACACCTTC
-	TRBJ2-1	-	TRBV15	16	CATSRVPGEDYNEQFF	TGTGCCACCAGCAGAGTGCCGGGAGAAGACTACAATGAGCAGTTCTTC
-	TRBJ2-3	-	TRBV27	16	CATQVDPSSSTDTQYF	TGTGCCACCCAGGTAGACCCCAGTTCTAGCACAGATACGCAGTATTTT
TRBD1	TRBJ1-2	-	TRBV2	15	CASSERQGAGYGYTF	TGTGCCAGCAGTGAGAGACAGGGGGCAGGGTATGGCTACACCTTC
TRBD2	TRBJ2-7	few	TRBV6-2/TRBV6-3	13	CASSRAGGYEQYF	TGTGCCAGCAGTCGGGCGGGGGGGTACGAGCAGTACTTC
-	TRBJ1-5	-	TRBV28	15	CASSSGLRANQPQHF	TGTGCCAGCAGTTCCGGACTGAGGGCCAATCAGCCCCAGCATTTT
-	TRBJ2-3	-	TRBV7-8	12	CASAQRVNTQYF	TGTGCCAGCGCGCAGCGGGTGAATACGCAGTATTTT
-	TRBJ2-7	-	TRBV11-3	13	CASSLETGYEQYF	TGTGCCAGCAGCTTAGAGACAGGCTACGAGCAGTACTTC
TRBD1	TRBJ1-3	-	TRBV13	17	CASSSNWDSLSGNTIYF	TGTGCCAGCAGCTCGAACTGGGACAGCCTCTCTGGAAACACCATATATTTT
TRBD2	TRBJ2-1	-	TRBV9	20	CASSGGAGSGTSGTYNEQFF	TGTGCCAGCAGCGGAGGGGCCGGTTCCGGGACTAGCGGGACGTACAATGAGCAGTTCTTC
TRBD2	TRBJ2-5	-	TRBV7-6	15	CAQHKLAGVRETQYF	TGTGCCCAACATAAGTTAGCGGGAGTTCGAGAGACCCAGTACTTC
TRBD2	TRBJ2-2	-	TRBV27	15	CASSRTSGSPGELFF	TGTGCCAGCAGTAGGACTAGCGGGAGCCCCGGGGAGCTGTTTTTT
-	TRBJ2-7	-	TRBV6-5	13	CASSYSAGSEQYF	TGTGCCAGCAGTTACTCGGCAGGTTCCGAGCAGTACTTC
TRBD1	TRBJ1-6	-	TRBV27	15	CASSLSGTGIPPLHF	TGTGCCAGCAGTTTATCTGGGACAGGGATTCCACCCCTCCACTTT
-	TRBJ1-4	-	TRBV19	16	CASSSPGGRFGGELFF	TGTGCCAGTAGTAGCCCCGGGGGGCGATTTGGAGGGGAACTGTTTTTT
-	TRBJ1-3	-	TRBV29-1	13	CSVVGSSGNTIYF	TGCAGCGTTGTGGGGAGCTCTGGAAACACCATATATTTT
TRBD2	TRBJ2-7	-	TRBV5-3	14	CARRPLAGGREQYF	TGTGCCAGAAGGCCTCTAGCGGGAGGACGCGAGCAGTACTTC
-	TRBJ1-2	-	TRBV11-2	15	CASSFRQETNYGYTF	TGTGCCAGCAGCTTTCGACAGGAAACTAACTATGGCTACACCTTC
-	TRBJ1-2	-	TRBV7-2	14	CASSSDSSNYGYTF	TGTGCCAGCAGCTCGGACAGTTCTAACTATGGCTACACCTTC
TRBD1	TRBJ2-3	-	TRBV29-1	14	CSSLQGAGRDTQYF	TGCAGTTCATTACAGGGGGCTGGGAGAGATACGCAGTATTTT
-	TRBJ2-3	-	TRBV18	14	CASSPGAGTDTQYF	TGTGCCAGCTCACCAGGTGCGGGCACAGATACGCAGTATTTT
-	TRBJ1-4	-	TRBV11-2	13	CAVPGGKSEKLFF	TGTGCCGTCCCCGGGGGGAAGAGTGAAAAACTGTTTTTT
TRBD1	TRBJ2-3	-	TRBV12-5	16	CASGLGQGASTDTQYF	TGTGCTAGTGGACTAGGACAGGGGGCCAGCACAGATACGCAGTATTTT
-	TRBJ2-7	-	TRBV4-2	13	CASSQDITREQYF	TGTGCCAGCAGCCAAGATATTACCCGGGAGCAGTACTTC
TRBD1	TRBJ1-2	-	TRBV19	15	CASSRGQPPNYGYTF	TGTGCCAGTAGTAGGGGACAGCCTCCGAACTATGGCTACACCTTC
-	TRBJ1-2	-	TRBV9	13	CASSVVGAGGYTF	TGTGCCAGCAGCGTAGTGGGGGCAGGTGGCTACACCTTC
-	TRBJ2-3	-	TRBV28	15	CASSLSLSSTDTQYF	TGTGCCAGCAGTTTATCCCTATCTAGCACAGATACGCAGTATTTT
-	TRBJ2-7	once	TRBV13	13	CASSLGGQGEQYF	TGTGCCAGCAGCTTAGGCGGGCAGGGAGAGCAGTACTTC